These T cell receptor beta chains were read from a single sample in a study of Ad26.COV2.S vaccination and SARS-CoV-2 variants. TCRdb's copy holds only in-frame clones and misses some; the assay was immunoSEQ multiplex PCR. In the table there are approximately 300,000 clones, about 85% of which are singletons. Sample: peripheral blood, taken in a trial of Ad26.COV2.S vaccine versus placebo. These receptors were obtained from a person between 18 and 65 years old who received the Ad26.COV2.S COVID-19 vaccine or a placebo. Both conserved end residues are part of each CDR3. Fields, in order: D gene, V gene, clone size, J gene, CDR3 DNA, CDR3 protein. A D gene is named only where the DNA matches it firmly. Only part of the rows carry a size: once, few, many, or a class if the clone is expanded.

d_call: .
v_call: TRBV5-1
clone_size: .
j_call: TRBJ2-7
cdr3_nt: TGCGCCATCCGAACCTCAGGGGCTCCATGCGAGCAGTACTTC
cdr3_aa: CAIRTSGAPCEQYF

d_call: .
v_call: TRBV7-3
clone_size: .
j_call: TRBJ1-6
cdr3_nt: TGTGCCAGCAGCCCAGATGGGTCCTATAATTCACCCCTCCACTTT
cdr3_aa: CASSPDGSYNSPLHF

d_call: .
v_call: TRBV7-8
clone_size: .
j_call: TRBJ1-3
cdr3_nt: TGTGCCAGCAGCCTCGGGGGGGGGCTCGGAAACACCATATATTTT
cdr3_aa: CASSLGGGLGNTIYF

d_call: .
v_call: TRBV5-6
clone_size: .
j_call: TRBJ2-7
cdr3_nt: TGTGCCAGCAGGCTCGGGGCGGCCGGCCACGAGCAGTACTTC
cdr3_aa: CASRLGAAGHEQYF

d_call: .
v_call: TRBV5-1
clone_size: .
j_call: TRBJ1-1
cdr3_nt: TGCGCCAGCAGCCAGCAGACAGGGAACACTGAAGCTTTCTTT
cdr3_aa: CASSQQTGNTEAFF

d_call: TRBD1
v_call: TRBV19
clone_size: few
j_call: TRBJ1-1
cdr3_nt: TGTGCCAGTAGTCAGCGGACAGGGGGCGGAACTGAAGCTTTCTTT
cdr3_aa: CASSQRTGGGTEAFF

d_call: TRBD1
v_call: TRBV18
clone_size: .
j_call: TRBJ2-3
cdr3_nt: TGTGCCAGCTCACCGGATACAGGGGGCCTAAAAGCAGATACGCAGTATTTT
cdr3_aa: CASSPDTGGLKADTQYF

d_call: .
v_call: TRBV2
clone_size: once
j_call: TRBJ2-5
cdr3_nt: TGTGCCAGCAGTACTTCAAGGACACCTCAAGAGACCCAGTACTTC
cdr3_aa: CASSTSRTPQETQYF

d_call: TRBD1
v_call: TRBV5-1
clone_size: once
j_call: TRBJ1-1
cdr3_nt: TGCGCCAGCAGCTGGGGGACAGGGGGCGGAAACACTGAAGCTTTCTTT
cdr3_aa: CASSWGTGGGNTEAFF

d_call: .
v_call: TRBV12-3/TRBV12-4
clone_size: .
j_call: TRBJ1-1
cdr3_nt: TGTGCCAGCGGGCCGGGACCGAACACTGAAGCTTTCTTT
cdr3_aa: CASGPGPNTEAFF

d_call: .
v_call: TRBV6-6
clone_size: once
j_call: TRBJ1-2
cdr3_nt: TGTGCCGCCCGGAGAGGCGGGGCTAACTATGGCTACACCTTC
cdr3_aa: CAARRGGANYGYTF

d_call: .
v_call: TRBV27
clone_size: once
j_call: TRBJ1-5
cdr3_nt: TGTGCCAGCAAAAAGGGACTGAGCCTAAATCAGCCCCAGCATTTT
cdr3_aa: CASKKGLSLNQPQHF

d_call: .
v_call: TRBV11-2
clone_size: .
j_call: TRBJ1-4
cdr3_nt: TGTGCCAGCAGCTCTCGACGGATAGCAACTAATGAAAAACTGTTTTTT
cdr3_aa: CASSSRRIATNEKLFF

d_call: .
v_call: TRBV6-5
clone_size: .
j_call: TRBJ2-7
cdr3_nt: TGTGCCAGCAAAGAGAGTCTGAGTCCCTACGAGCAGTACTTC
cdr3_aa: CASKESLSPYEQYF

d_call: .
v_call: TRBV5-5
clone_size: .
j_call: TRBJ1-5
cdr3_nt: TGTGCCAGCAGCTCCCAGACAGGATCGAATCAGCCCCAGCATTTT
cdr3_aa: CASSSQTGSNQPQHF

d_call: .
v_call: TRBV5-1
clone_size: .
j_call: TRBJ1-2
cdr3_nt: TGCGCCAGCAGCTTGGAAGGGGCGAGGGGCTACACCTTC
cdr3_aa: CASSLEGARGYTF

d_call: TRBD2
v_call: TRBV11-3
clone_size: .
j_call: TRBJ2-1
cdr3_nt: TGTGCCAGCAGCCGACGACTAGCGGGGGGGAACAATGAGCAGTTCTTC
cdr3_aa: CASSRRLAGGNNEQFF

d_call: .
v_call: TRBV19
clone_size: .
j_call: TRBJ2-1
cdr3_nt: TGTGCCAGCCTAGGGAACCGGGGAGAGCAGTTCTTC
cdr3_aa: CASLGNRGEQFF

d_call: .
v_call: TRBV9
clone_size: .
j_call: TRBJ1-2
cdr3_nt: TGTGCCAGCAGCTTTGGACCCTTTAGCACTGAGGGCTACACCTTC
cdr3_aa: CASSFGPFSTEGYTF

d_call: .
v_call: TRBV2
clone_size: few
j_call: TRBJ1-4
cdr3_nt: TGTGCCAGCAGGACCACAGGGGAAAAACTGTTTTTT
cdr3_aa: CASRTTGEKLFF

d_call: .
v_call: TRBV5-1
clone_size: .
j_call: TRBJ1-1
cdr3_nt: TGCGCCAGCAGCTTTTTGCAGGGGAACACTGAAGCTTTCTTT
cdr3_aa: CASSFLQGNTEAFF

d_call: .
v_call: TRBV28
clone_size: .
j_call: TRBJ1-1
cdr3_nt: TGTGCCAGCAGGACCATGAACACTGAAGCTTTCTTT
cdr3_aa: CASRTMNTEAFF

d_call: .
v_call: TRBV2
clone_size: .
j_call: TRBJ1-1
cdr3_nt: TGTGCCAGCAGGGGGACGGGAGGAAACACTGAAGCTTTCTTT
cdr3_aa: CASRGTGGNTEAFF

d_call: .
v_call: TRBV6-5
clone_size: few
j_call: TRBJ1-1
cdr3_nt: TGTGCCAGCAAGGGGTGGAACACTGAAGCTTTCTTT
cdr3_aa: CASKGWNTEAFF

d_call: TRBD1
v_call: TRBV28
clone_size: .
j_call: TRBJ1-4
cdr3_nt: TGTGCCAGTCCGACAGGGGATGAAAAACTGTTTTTT
cdr3_aa: CASPTGDEKLFF

d_call: .
v_call: TRBV7-3
clone_size: .
j_call: TRBJ2-7
cdr3_nt: TGTGCCAGCAGCTTTTATGGCGGACCCTACGAGCAGTACTTC
cdr3_aa: CASSFYGGPYEQYF

d_call: TRBD1
v_call: TRBV9
clone_size: .
j_call: TRBJ2-5
cdr3_nt: TGTGCCAGCAGCCCCAACACTGGGACAGGGGTCCGCGAGACCCAGTACTTC
cdr3_aa: CASSPNTGTGVRETQYF

d_call: TRBD2
v_call: TRBV3-1/TRBV3-2
clone_size: .
j_call: TRBJ2-5
cdr3_nt: TGTGCCAGCAGCCAGCTGCGGGTAGCGGGTGAAGAGACCCAGTACTTC
cdr3_aa: CASSQLRVAGEETQYF

d_call: .
v_call: TRBV18
clone_size: .
j_call: TRBJ2-1
cdr3_nt: TGTGCCAGCTCACCCTCCGGGACGTACAATGAGCAGTTCTTC
cdr3_aa: CASSPSGTYNEQFF

d_call: .
v_call: TRBV18
clone_size: once
j_call: TRBJ2-7
cdr3_nt: TGTGCCAGCTCACTTTCGAACGAGCAGTACTTC
cdr3_aa: CASSLSNEQYF

d_call: TRBD1
v_call: TRBV27
clone_size: .
j_call: TRBJ1-1
cdr3_nt: TGTGCCAGCAGTAGACAGGGGGTTCTTGAAGCTTTCTTT
cdr3_aa: CASSRQGVLEAFF

d_call: TRBD2
v_call: TRBV5-1
clone_size: .
j_call: TRBJ2-2
cdr3_nt: TGCGCCAGCAGCGTGGGACTAGCGGGGGGGCGGAACACCGGGGAGCTGTTTTTT
cdr3_aa: CASSVGLAGGRNTGELFF

d_call: .
v_call: TRBV11-3
clone_size: .
j_call: TRBJ2-1
cdr3_nt: TGTGCCAGCTCGAGGGTAGGGACCGTCTCCTACAATGAGCAGTTCTTC
cdr3_aa: CASSRVGTVSYNEQFF